This TCR beta chain was recorded in a study of PD-1 blockade in classical Hodgkin lymphoma. The germline V gene has CDR1 LNHDA and CDR2 SQIVND (reference sequence). V gave up 7 bases and J gave up 1 base; unmatched junction bases: 3. The CDR3 consists of 14 residues. The data were produced by immunoSEQ multiplex PCR, yet TCRdb's version contains in-frame clones alone and is incomplete. The profile shows about 21,000 clones, around 86% of them singletons. Points from the study as a whole: Diminished baseline TCR diversity has been reported in newly diagnosed patients relative to healthy donors. With respect to the repertoire differences, their causes, possibly disease activity or prior therapy, remain undefined.

Time point meaning: newly diagnosed, previously untreated cHL patient sample. Purification of CD4+ T cells from thawed PBMCs was achieved by magnetic negative selection. Newly diagnosed, untreated classical Hodgkin lymphoma PBMCs provided comparison. In regard to this clone: The antigen remains unidentified.

Sample: CD4+ T cells from blood. V gene TRBV19 combines with J gene TRBJ2-2, with 7 bases that match TRBD2. The source of this sequence is a human donor with classical Hodgkin lymphoma. As DNA, the CDR3 is TGTGCCAGTACTCAGCGGGGGAACACCGGGGAGCTGTTTTTT. Translation gives CASTQRGNTGELFF.